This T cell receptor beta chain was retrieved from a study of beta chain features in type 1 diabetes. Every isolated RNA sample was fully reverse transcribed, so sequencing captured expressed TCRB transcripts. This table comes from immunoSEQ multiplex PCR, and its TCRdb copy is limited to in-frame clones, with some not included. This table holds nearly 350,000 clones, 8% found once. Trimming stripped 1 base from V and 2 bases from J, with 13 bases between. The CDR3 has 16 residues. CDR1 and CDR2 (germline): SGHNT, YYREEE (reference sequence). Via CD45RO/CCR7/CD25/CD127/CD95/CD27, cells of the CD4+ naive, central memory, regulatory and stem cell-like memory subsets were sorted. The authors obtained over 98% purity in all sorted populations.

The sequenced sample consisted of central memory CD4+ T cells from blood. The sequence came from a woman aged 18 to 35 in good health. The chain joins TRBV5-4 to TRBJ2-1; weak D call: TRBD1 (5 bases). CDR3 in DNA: TGTGCCAGCAGCTTGCGGCAGGGTGGAACCTACAATGAGCAGTTCTTC. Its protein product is CASSLRQGGTYNEQFF.